This is a list of T cell receptor beta chains from one sample in a study of cytomegalovirus exposure and HLA in healthy donors. Using immunoSEQ multiplex PCR, the repertoire was profiled, and TCRdb retains in-frame clones only, with some absent. This table has more than 150,000 clones, 70% to 80% appearing once. Sequencing used PBMCs. These receptors all stem from a man aged 18-30 years in good health and CMV-seronegative. Each CDR3 is given with its conserved first and last residue. A D gene is named only where the DNA matches it firmly. Where a row states a size, it is once, few, many or the class of an expanded clone; other rows omit it.

j_call: TRBJ1-5
v_call: TRBV5-5
d_call: NA
clone_size: once
cdr3_aa: CASSSTGAPQPQHF
cdr3_nt: TGTGCCAGCAGCTCAACAGGCGCCCCTCAGCCCCAGCATTTT

j_call: TRBJ1-1
v_call: TRBV19
d_call: TRBD1
clone_size: NA
cdr3_aa: CASSIATGAEAFF
cdr3_nt: TGTGCCAGTAGTATAGCGACAGGGGCTGAAGCTTTCTTT

j_call: TRBJ2-2
v_call: TRBV4-1
d_call: TRBD2
clone_size: once
cdr3_aa: CASSQSPGTIEYTGELFF
cdr3_nt: TGCGCCAGCAGCCAATCCCCCGGGACTATAGAATACACCGGGGAGCTGTTTTTT

j_call: TRBJ2-2
v_call: TRBV7-2
d_call: TRBD2
clone_size: NA
cdr3_aa: CASSLERTSGRADTGELFF
cdr3_nt: TGTGCCAGCAGCTTGGAGAGGACTAGCGGGAGGGCCGACACCGGGGAGCTGTTTTTT

j_call: TRBJ2-1
v_call: TRBV7-9
d_call: NA
clone_size: once
cdr3_aa: CASTPGGEQFF
cdr3_nt: TGTGCCAGCACCCCTGGAGGTGAGCAGTTCTTC

j_call: TRBJ2-2
v_call: TRBV2
d_call: TRBD2
clone_size: NA
cdr3_aa: CASSPSGSNTGELFF
cdr3_nt: TGTGCCAGCAGCCCCAGCGGGAGCAACACCGGGGAGCTGTTTTTT

j_call: TRBJ1-1
v_call: TRBV28
d_call: NA
clone_size: NA
cdr3_aa: CASSPPRVRVGTEAFF
cdr3_nt: TGTGCCAGCAGTCCACCCAGGGTTCGGGTAGGCACTGAAGCTTTCTTT

j_call: TRBJ2-4
v_call: TRBV2
d_call: TRBD2
clone_size: NA
cdr3_aa: CASSATSGGENIQYF
cdr3_nt: TGTGCCAGCAGTGCTACTAGCGGGGGGGAAAACATTCAGTACTTC

j_call: TRBJ2-1
v_call: TRBV7-6
d_call: TRBD2
clone_size: once
cdr3_aa: CASSVTSGGSSYNEQFF
cdr3_nt: TGTGCCAGCAGCGTAACTAGCGGGGGAAGCTCCTACAATGAGCAGTTCTTC

j_call: TRBJ1-2
v_call: TRBV25-1
d_call: TRBD1
clone_size: NA
cdr3_aa: CASTPGQASGYTF
cdr3_nt: TGTGCCAGCACCCCGGGACAGGCGTCGGGCTACACCTTC

j_call: TRBJ1-4
v_call: TRBV6-5
d_call: NA
clone_size: NA
cdr3_aa: CASSYGTATNEKLFF
cdr3_nt: TGTGCCAGCAGTTACGGGACTGCAACTAATGAAAAACTGTTTTTT

j_call: TRBJ2-5
v_call: TRBV4-2
d_call: TRBD2
clone_size: NA
cdr3_aa: CASSQDIRGDLETQYF
cdr3_nt: TGTGCCAGCAGCCAAGATATCCGGGGGGATTTAGAGACCCAGTACTTC

j_call: TRBJ2-1
v_call: TRBV9
d_call: NA
clone_size: NA
cdr3_aa: CASSYRAGALPYNEQFF
cdr3_nt: TGTGCCAGCAGCTATCGCGCGGGGGCCCTACCCTACAATGAGCAGTTCTTC

j_call: TRBJ2-7
v_call: TRBV7-9
d_call: TRBD2
clone_size: NA
cdr3_aa: CSSSPPQGLGFNEQYF
cdr3_nt: TGTTCCAGCAGCCCACCTCAGGGACTAGGTTTCAACGAGCAGTACTTC

j_call: TRBJ2-5
v_call: TRBV18
d_call: TRBD1
clone_size: NA
cdr3_aa: CASSRERGTGVQETQYF
cdr3_nt: TGTGCCAGCTCGCGCGAGAGGGGGACAGGGGTACAAGAGACCCAGTACTTC

j_call: TRBJ2-5
v_call: TRBV12-5
d_call: TRBD2
clone_size: NA
cdr3_aa: CASGFPRGLAGGQETQYF
cdr3_nt: TGTGCTAGTGGTTTCCCCAGGGGACTAGCGGGAGGACAAGAGACCCAGTACTTC

j_call: TRBJ2-1
v_call: TRBV27
d_call: TRBD2
clone_size: NA
cdr3_aa: CASRIAGDGNEQFF
cdr3_nt: TGTGCCAGCAGAATAGCGGGAGATGGCAATGAGCAGTTCTTC

j_call: TRBJ2-3
v_call: TRBV7-2
d_call: NA
clone_size: NA
cdr3_aa: CASSLGISGSDTQYF
cdr3_nt: TGTGCCAGCAGCCTCGGGATCAGCGGGTCAGATACGCAGTATTTT

j_call: TRBJ2-7
v_call: TRBV4-3
d_call: NA
clone_size: NA
cdr3_aa: CASSQRWRQPSGEQYF
cdr3_nt: TGCGCCAGCAGCCAACGCTGGAGGCAGCCGTCCGGGGAGCAGTACTTC

j_call: TRBJ2-1
v_call: TRBV14
d_call: TRBD1
clone_size: few
cdr3_aa: CASSRTGNEQFF
cdr3_nt: TGTGCCAGCAGCCGGACAGGCAATGAGCAGTTCTTC

j_call: TRBJ2-5
v_call: TRBV18
d_call: TRBD1
clone_size: NA
cdr3_aa: CASAQGIGETQYF
cdr3_nt: TGTGCCAGCGCACAGGGGATTGGAGAGACCCAGTACTTC

j_call: TRBJ1-4
v_call: TRBV6-6
d_call: TRBD1
clone_size: NA
cdr3_aa: CASSYSSTGGDEKLFF
cdr3_nt: TGTGCCAGCAGTTACTCGAGCACAGGGGGGGATGAAAAACTGTTTTTT

j_call: TRBJ2-1
v_call: TRBV9
d_call: TRBD2
clone_size: NA
cdr3_aa: CASSVGGGVAYNEQFF
cdr3_nt: TGTGCCAGCAGCGTAGGGGGAGGGGTTGCCTACAATGAGCAGTTCTTC

j_call: TRBJ1-1
v_call: TRBV5-4
d_call: NA
clone_size: NA
cdr3_aa: CASSPGLGLQKPNTEAFF
cdr3_nt: TGTGCCAGCAGCCCGGGACTGGGGCTTCAAAAACCGAACACTGAAGCTTTCTTT

j_call: TRBJ2-1
v_call: TRBV7-2
d_call: NA
clone_size: NA
cdr3_aa: CASSLDPAVLNEQFF
cdr3_nt: TGTGCCAGCAGCTTAGACCCAGCGGTTCTTAATGAGCAGTTCTTC

j_call: TRBJ1-2
v_call: TRBV5-1
d_call: TRBD1
clone_size: NA
cdr3_aa: CASSLVGGSSGYTF
cdr3_nt: TGCGCCAGCAGCTTGGTAGGGGGCTCGAGTGGCTACACCTTC

j_call: TRBJ2-7
v_call: TRBV19
d_call: TRBD1
clone_size: NA
cdr3_aa: CASSIGRQGIYEQYF
cdr3_nt: TGTGCCAGTAGTATAGGAAGACAGGGGATTTACGAGCAGTACTTC

j_call: TRBJ1-4
v_call: TRBV5-5
d_call: NA
clone_size: NA
cdr3_aa: CASSFPTNEKLFF
cdr3_nt: TGTGCCAGCAGCTTTCCGACTAATGAAAAACTGTTTTTT

j_call: TRBJ2-7
v_call: TRBV6-5
d_call: TRBD1
clone_size: NA
cdr3_aa: CASSSDRGRGQYF
cdr3_nt: TGTGCCAGCAGTTCGGACAGGGGGCGCGGGCAGTACTTC

j_call: TRBJ2-7
v_call: TRBV30
d_call: TRBD1
clone_size: once
cdr3_aa: CAWSVGQGTSYEQYF
cdr3_nt: TGTGCCTGGAGTGTGGGACAGGGGACTTCCTACGAGCAGTACTTC

j_call: TRBJ2-1
v_call: TRBV27
d_call: TRBD2
clone_size: NA
cdr3_aa: CASSRLAGGRNEQFF
cdr3_nt: TGTGCCAGCAGTCGACTAGCGGGAGGAAGAAATGAGCAGTTCTTC

j_call: TRBJ2-1
v_call: TRBV7-2
d_call: TRBD2
clone_size: NA
cdr3_aa: CASSRLAQGRDEQFF
cdr3_nt: TGTGCCAGCAGCCGTCTAGCGCAAGGGAGGGATGAGCAGTTCTTC

j_call: TRBJ2-3
v_call: TRBV2
d_call: NA
clone_size: NA
cdr3_aa: CASSRSGRVTDTQYF
cdr3_nt: TGTGCCAGCAGTAGAAGCGGGCGAGTCACAGATACGCAGTATTTT

j_call: TRBJ2-6
v_call: TRBV4-3
d_call: TRBD2
clone_size: NA
cdr3_aa: CASSRGRGDSGANVLTF
cdr3_nt: TGCGCCAGCAGCCGGGGGCGGGGGGATTCTGGGGCCAACGTCCTGACTTTC

j_call: TRBJ2-5
v_call: TRBV15
d_call: NA
clone_size: few
cdr3_aa: CATSRDVSQETQYF
cdr3_nt: TGTGCCACCAGCAGAGATGTGTCTCAAGAGACCCAGTACTTC

j_call: TRBJ1-1
v_call: TRBV18
d_call: NA
clone_size: NA
cdr3_aa: CASKQAPNTEAFF
cdr3_nt: TGTGCCAGCAAACAGGCTCCGAACACTGAAGCTTTCTTT

j_call: TRBJ1-3
v_call: TRBV19
d_call: TRBD1
clone_size: once
cdr3_aa: CASRTDRGSGNTIYF
cdr3_nt: TGTGCCAGTAGGACGGACAGGGGCTCTGGAAACACCATATATTTT

j_call: TRBJ1-2
v_call: TRBV19
d_call: TRBD1
clone_size: NA
cdr3_aa: CASSTEQGAHYGYTF
cdr3_nt: TGTGCCAGTAGTACTGAACAGGGGGCGCATTATGGCTACACCTTC

j_call: TRBJ2-2
v_call: TRBV30
d_call: NA
clone_size: NA
cdr3_aa: CAWGMGVGSGELFF
cdr3_nt: TGTGCCTGGGGAATGGGAGTCGGGTCCGGGGAGCTGTTTTTT

j_call: TRBJ1-4
v_call: TRBV30
d_call: NA
clone_size: NA
cdr3_aa: CAWSVLAGASEKLFF
cdr3_nt: TGTGCCTGGAGTGTACTGGCAGGGGCGAGTGAAAAACTGTTTTTT

j_call: TRBJ1-5
v_call: TRBV19
d_call: NA
clone_size: NA
cdr3_aa: CASSIEGLSNQPQHF
cdr3_nt: TGTGCCAGTAGTATAGAGGGCCTTAGCAATCAGCCCCAGCATTTT

j_call: TRBJ1-5
v_call: TRBV6-1
d_call: NA
clone_size: NA
cdr3_aa: CASSDGGTSSQPQHF
cdr3_nt: TGTGCCAGCAGTGACGGGGGGACGAGCAGTCAGCCCCAGCATTTT

j_call: TRBJ2-1
v_call: TRBV19
d_call: NA
clone_size: once
cdr3_aa: CASSIGTAGSYNEQFF
cdr3_nt: TGTGCCAGTAGTATAGGAACAGCGGGCTCCTACAATGAGCAGTTCTTC

j_call: TRBJ2-7
v_call: TRBV5-4
d_call: TRBD2
clone_size: NA
cdr3_aa: CASSLPFGTSGRAYEQYF
cdr3_nt: TGTGCCAGCAGCTTGCCCTTTGGGACTAGCGGGAGGGCCTACGAGCAGTACTTC

j_call: TRBJ2-5
v_call: TRBV27
d_call: TRBD2
clone_size: NA
cdr3_aa: CASSLNIAGGGETQYF
cdr3_nt: TGTGCCAGCAGTTTAAACATAGCGGGGGGGGGAGAGACCCAGTACTTC

j_call: TRBJ2-3
v_call: TRBV5-4
d_call: TRBD2
clone_size: NA
cdr3_aa: CASSPFRDYLTDTQYF
cdr3_nt: TGTGCCAGCAGCCCCTTCCGGGACTACCTCACAGATACGCAGTATTTT

j_call: TRBJ2-7
v_call: TRBV7-9
d_call: TRBD2
clone_size: once
cdr3_aa: CASSKALAGVIEQYF
cdr3_nt: TGTGCCAGCAGCAAAGCACTAGCGGGAGTTATCGAGCAGTACTTC

j_call: TRBJ2-2
v_call: TRBV7-2
d_call: TRBD2
clone_size: NA
cdr3_aa: CASSVSGANTGELFF
cdr3_nt: TGTGCCAGCAGCGTTAGCGGGGCAAACACCGGGGAGCTGTTTTTT

j_call: TRBJ1-3
v_call: TRBV4-2
d_call: NA
clone_size: few
cdr3_aa: CASSQDPTDWSSGNTIYF
cdr3_nt: TGTGCCAGCAGCCAAGACCCGACCGACTGGAGCTCTGGAAACACCATATATTTT

j_call: TRBJ2-3
v_call: TRBV10-3
d_call: TRBD2
clone_size: few
cdr3_aa: CAIVRTGTRPGSGSGRTDTQYF
cdr3_nt: TGTGCCATCGTGAGGACAGGAACGCGGCCAGGTAGCGGGAGTGGGAGGACAGATACGCAGTATTTT

j_call: TRBJ2-3
v_call: TRBV5-1
d_call: NA
clone_size: once
cdr3_aa: CASNLPSLEGTDTQYF
cdr3_nt: TGCGCCAGCAACTTGCCCTCACTAGAGGGCACCGATACGCAGTATTTT

j_call: TRBJ2-5
v_call: TRBV5-4
d_call: TRBD2
clone_size: NA
cdr3_aa: CASTYLSSGRSGETQYF
cdr3_nt: TGTGCCAGCACCTACCTATCTAGCGGGAGATCTGGCGAGACCCAGTACTTC

j_call: TRBJ2-5
v_call: TRBV5-4
d_call: TRBD2
clone_size: NA
cdr3_aa: CASSIESGGAQETQYF
cdr3_nt: TGTGCCAGCAGCATTGAAAGCGGGGGGGCCCAGGAGACCCAGTACTTC

j_call: TRBJ1-6
v_call: TRBV15
d_call: NA
clone_size: few
cdr3_aa: CATRTHRDNSPLHF
cdr3_nt: TGTGCCACCAGGACCCACAGGGACAATTCACCCCTCCACTTT

j_call: TRBJ1-2
v_call: TRBV6-5
d_call: TRBD1
clone_size: NA
cdr3_aa: CASSYSTRTGSSGYTF
cdr3_nt: TGTGCCAGCAGTTACTCGACCCGGACAGGGTCCTCTGGCTACACCTTC

j_call: TRBJ2-2
v_call: TRBV19
d_call: TRBD2
clone_size: NA
cdr3_aa: CASISVLAGGSNTGELFF
cdr3_nt: TGTGCCAGTATATCTGTACTAGCGGGAGGCTCGAACACCGGGGAGCTGTTTTTT

j_call: TRBJ1-2
v_call: TRBV19
d_call: NA
clone_size: NA
cdr3_aa: CASSFVGPYGYTF
cdr3_nt: TGTGCCAGTAGTTTTGTGGGCCCCTATGGCTACACCTTC

j_call: TRBJ2-2
v_call: TRBV4-3
d_call: NA
clone_size: NA
cdr3_aa: CASSQDSRGVTGELFF
cdr3_nt: TGCGCCAGCAGCCAAGACTCTCGCGGGGTCACCGGGGAGCTGTTTTTT

j_call: TRBJ2-7
v_call: TRBV4-2
d_call: NA
clone_size: NA
cdr3_aa: CASSQAPGSLLFGDSYEQYF
cdr3_nt: TGTGCCAGCAGCCAAGCCCCCGGTAGTCTACTATTCGGCGATTCCTACGAGCAGTACTTC